The T cell receptor (beta chain) under discussion was sequenced for a study of blood T cell repertoires in COVID-19. From germline, CDR1 is SEHNR and CDR2 FQNEAQ (reference sequence). CDR3 length: 17 residues. Trimming stripped 0 bases from V and 1 base from J, with 14 bases between. This table comes from immunoSEQ multiplex PCR, and its TCRdb copy is limited to in-frame clones, with some not included. The sample includes approximately 130,000 clones, roughly 71% of them seen just once. The V call is TRBV7-9, the J call TRBJ2-3; D perhaps matches TRBD2 (5 bases). The specimen sequenced was peripheral blood. This TCR derives from a man older than 75 with acute or convalescent COVID-19. The CDR3 region is CASSLAIGLAGTDTQYF. In nucleotides, the CDR3 is TGTGCCAGCAGCTTAGCGATCGGACTGGCTGGCACAGATACGCAGTATTTT.